This T cell receptor beta chain was captured in a study of response to subunit inactivated influenza vaccine (dated by TCRdb to between 2018 and 2020). For context, the study as a whole: Deep quantitative T cell receptor repertoire profiling was used in the study to track responses to a trivalent subunit inactivated influenza vaccine.

Points the paper makes about the study in general: The authors proposed that each seasonal influenza vaccination may bring in only a limited number of new T cells.

About this clonotype itself: The specificity of this receptor is unknown. The input lacks base qualities; no much larger clone sits a single base away.

The protocol used for the library was RT-PCR. Sequenced using an Illumina HiSeq 2500. TCRdb trimmed the raw reads at Q25, called clones with MiXCR and kept productive beta chains. CDR3 protein duplicates are merged, each entry listing the most common genes and DNA. In this sample the table shows more than 700,000 distinct CDR3 sequences, 21% of which occur a single time. The ten largest clones capture roughly 10% of the sample. As encoded in the germline V gene, CDR1 is LGHNA while CDR2 is YSLEER. The CDR3 starts with the cysteine, ends with the phenylalanine, and has 15 residues. The retained sequence is limited to the CDR3, 45 bases, with the frame set at the first base. Relative to germline, V is 4 bases shorter and J is 1 base shorter, with 11 bases between their ends.

The rearranged segments are TRBV4-3 and TRBJ1-5; the D gene is possibly TRBD1, with 6 bases matching. The input for sequencing was PBMCs from blood, taken roughly 5 days after vaccination. The clonotype originates from a man aged 50-60 years who received an inactivated influenza vaccine. Donor details come from another sample of the same person, matched by shared clones. The encoded CDR3 is CASSLRTESNQPQHF. DNA sequence: TGCGCCAGCAGCCTAAGGACAGAAAGCAATCAGCCCCAGCATTTT.